Each of the 27 T cell receptor beta chains below was sequenced from the same sample in a study of early T cells in non-severe SARS-CoV-2 infection. TCRdb itself ran the 5' RACE reads through MiXCR, one entry per CDR3 protein. This table has 63,000 or so distinct CDR3 sequences, roughly 12% appearing once. Sequencing was performed on whole blood. The origin of the receptors is an adult who was a healthcare worker with PCR-confirmed SARS-CoV-2 infection or an uninfected control (not recorded which).

The chain links TRBV20-1 to TRBJ2-5; D might be TRBD2 (6 bases). Germline V gene lookup returns CDR1 DFQATT and CDR2 SNEGSKA (reference sequence). CDR3 size: 14 residues. Trimming took 2 bases from V and 2 from J, leaving 12 bases between them. The DNA of the CDR3 is TGCAGTGCTAGATCGCGGGACTGGCAAGAGACCCAGTACTTC. Protein sequence: CSARSRDWQETQYF.

The rearrangement links TRBV12-3 or TRBV12-4 to TRBJ2-7; D call uncertain. The germline V and J ends were trimmed by 5 bases and 9 bases, with 14 bases remaining between them. CDR3 length: 12 amino acids. The CDR3 bases are TGTGCCAGCAGTCGGAACCTCGTAGGGCAGTACTTC. Its protein product is CASSRNLVGQYF.

Many counts were recorded for this clonotype. The V and J genes are TRBV7-9 and TRBJ2-3, with no clear D. The CDR3 totals 12 residues. Germline CDR1 and CDR2: SEHNR and FQNEAQ (reference sequence). V was pared by 7 bases and J by 0 bases, with 5 bases between. The CDR3 loop is CASTPSTDTQYF. The CDR3, as DNA: TGTGCCAGCACCCCGAGCACAGATACGCAGTATTTT.

This clonotype was detected only a few times. Compared with germline, one end of the junction differs, possibly owing to a read error. The chain links TRBV10-3 to TRBJ2-7; D is perhaps TRBD2 (6 bases). Germline V lookup: CDR1 ENHRY, CDR2 SYGVKD. CDR3 size: 14 residues. The CDR3 protein is CAIRRDWLFYEQYF. For the CDR3, the DNA is TGTGCCATCAGACGGGACTGGCTATTCTACGAGCAATACTTC.

This clonotype was observed many times. The DNA is left out, because the CDR3 cannot be placed on it with certainty; the CDR3 is given as TCRdb lists it. The chain links TRBV6-4 to TRBJ1-4; the DNA was not used to check the table's D call, TRBD1. Germline V gives CDR1 MRHNA, CDR2 SNTAGT. Both ends counted, the CDR3 spans 18 residues. This chain's CDR3 is CASRDRDRGPQLMKNCFF.

This clonotype showed up many times. The chain joins TRBV6-2 or TRBV6-3 to TRBJ2-3; the match to TRBD2 covers 7 bases. Germline CDR1 reads MNHEY; CDR2 reads SVGEGT. CDR3 size: 14 residues. J lost 5 bases, V lost 8 bases, and 10 bases had no gene match. The CDR3 is CASSGGGSQDTQYF. CDR3 bases: TGTGCCAGCTCAGGCGGCGGGAGTCAAGATACGCAGTATTTT.

This chain uses TRBV12-3 or TRBV12-4 with TRBJ2-2, with no clear D. The CDR3 totals 13 residues. V was shortened by 5 bases and J by 3 bases, with 7 bases between the two germline ends. CDR3 bases: TGTGCCAGCAGTACGGGCTACACCGGGGAGCTGTTTTTT. It yields the protein CASSTGYTGELFF.

This chain uses TRBV12-3 or TRBV12-4 with TRBJ2-3, with D unresolved. This CDR3 region has 14 residues. V was clipped by 2 bases and J by 0 bases, with 6 bases between them. CDR3 coding DNA: TGTGCCAGCAGTTTAATGGGGAGCACAGATACGCAGTATTTT. Protein product: CASSLMGSTDTQYF.

A word on this clonotype: A read error may produce the germline difference seen at one junction end. This rearrangement joins TRBV3-1 to TRBJ2-7, with D unresolved. CDR3 length: 11 amino acids. CDR1 is LGHDT and CDR2 is YNNKEL in the germline V gene (reference sequence). In DNA form, the CDR3 reads TGTGTCAGCAGCCGAATATCCGAGCAGTACTTC. It encodes CVSSRISEQYF.

The sample holds a few counts of this clonotype. This rearrangement joins TRBV5-4 to TRBJ2-5, with TRBD2 matching over 8 bases. The CDR3 is 14 amino acids. CDR1 and CDR2 (germline): SGHNT, YYREEE (reference sequence). After removal of 5 bases from V and 5 bases from J, the junction contained 8 bases not matched to a gene. The CDR3 DNA reads TGTGCCAGCAGTCGCGGGGGGTCTGGTGAGACCCAGTACTTC. It is translated as CASSRGGSGETQYF.

The V call is TRBV6-1, the J call TRBJ2-3, with unresolved D. The CDR3 extends over 12 amino acids. Trimming left V 7 bases short and J 2 bases short, with 7 bases between. Germline CDR1 and CDR2: MNHNS and SASEGT. The CDR3 DNA reads as TGTGCCAGCAAGCTACACACAGATACGCAGTATTTT. It codes for CASKLHTDTQYF.

This clonotype was found a few times. The chain joins TRBV3-1 to TRBJ2-7; possibly TRBD1 for D (6 bases). There are 14 residues in the CDR3. Trimming took off 4 bases at V and 7 bases at J, with 17 bases between the two ends. Germline CDR1 reads LGHDT; CDR2 reads YNNKEL (reference sequence). CDR3 nucleotides: TGTGCCAGCAGCCCTAGTAGGGGGTACGGAGAGCAGTACTTC. The encoded protein is CASSPSRGYGEQYF.

The table lists this clonotype with many counts. The chain couples TRBV13 to TRBJ1-2; TRBD1 is a possible D gene (5 bases). Germline-derived CDR1 and CDR2 are PRHDT and FYEKMQ (reference sequence). V dropped 6 bases and J dropped 3 bases, with 14 bases sitting between them. The CDR3 loop spans 14 amino acids. CDR3 protein: CASSAPGHDYGYTF. CDR3 coding DNA: TGTGCCAGCAGTGCCCCCGGACACGACTATGGCTACACCTTC.

In this sample, this clonotype turned up many times. V gene TRBV2 combines with J gene TRBJ1-5, with D possibly being TRBD1 (6 bases). The CDR3 has 15 residues. CDR1 is SNHLY, CDR2 FYNNEI, per germline. V gave up 6 bases and J gave up 1 base, with 13 bases separating them. CDR3 sequence reads: CASRGIRGSNQPQHF. The CDR3, as DNA: TGTGCCAGCAGGGGGATCAGGGGAAGCAATCAGCCCCAGCATTTT.

This clonotype has ten or more counts. This rearrangement joins TRBV12-3 or TRBV12-4 to TRBJ2-7; 8 positions agree with TRBD2. There are 15 residues in the CDR3. The V gene end was trimmed by 3 bases and the J gene end by 3 bases; junction bases not matched to a gene: 7. The CDR3 loop is CASSLSGGASYEQYF. CDR3 bases: TGTGCCAGCAGTTTGAGCGGGGGCGCAAGCTACGAGCAGTACTTC.

CDR3 loop: CSARDRVTNTGELFF. Here the CDR3 DNA reads TGCAGTGCTAGGGACAGAGTAACGAACACCGGGGAGCTGTTTTTT. V usage is TRBV20-1 and J usage is TRBJ2-2, with a possible D match to TRBD1 (6 bases). The CDR3 length is 15 residues. V was shortened by 3 bases and J by 0 bases, with 11 bases between the two germline ends. Germline loops: CDR1 DFQATT, CDR2 SNEGSKA (reference sequence).

This chain links TRBV6-5 with TRBJ2-1; either TRBD1 or TRBD2 may fit D (5 bases each). Germline CDR1 MNHEY, CDR2 SVGAGI. The length of the CDR3 is 12 residues. Trimming stripped 4 bases from V and 7 bases from J, with 8 bases between. The CDR3 spells CASSSWGNEQFF. The CDR3, as DNA: TGTGCCAGCAGTTCATGGGGGAATGAGCAGTTCTTC.

This clonotype came up many times. The CDR3 DNA sequence: TGTGCCAGCAAACGAAGGGGGTTGAGCACCGGGGAGCTGTTTTTT. As protein: CASKRRGLSTGELFF. The gene calls are TRBV2 and TRBJ2-2; maybe TRBD1 (6 bases). The length of the CDR3 is 15 residues. The V gene's germline CDR1 is SNHLY and CDR2 FYNNEI. The ends were cut back, 7 bases at V and 4 bases at J, with 16 bases in the middle.

The sample holds a few counts of this clonotype. The chain is built from TRBV7-2 and TRBJ1-4, with TRBD1 as a possible D gene (5 bases). The V gene lost 5 bases and the J gene lost 3 bases, with 13 bases spanning the gap. Germline values: CDR1 SGHTA, CDR2 FQGNSA. This CDR3 is 15 amino acids long. The CDR3 spells CASSPPTVPNEKLFF. CDR3 nucleotide sequence: TGTGCCAGCAGCCCGCCGACAGTTCCTAATGAAAAACTGTTTTTT.

The table lists this clonotype with many counts. The chain combines TRBV20-1 with TRBJ1-1; 7 bases agree with TRBD1. Germline CDR1 and CDR2: DFQATT and SNEGSKA (reference sequence). The junction had 12 bases not matched to a gene; V was cut back by 3 bases and J by 5 bases. The CDR3 spans 15 residues. CDR3 coding DNA: TGCAGTGCTAGTGGCAGGGGGAGGGCTGGTACTGAAGCTTTCTTT. As protein: CSASGRGRAGTEAFF.

This sequence joins TRBV20-1 and TRBJ2-7, with D maybe TRBD2 (7 bases). Germline CDR1 reads DFQATT; CDR2 reads SNEGSKA (reference sequence). Trimming pared 2 bases from V and 5 bases from J, leaving 13 bases between. CDR3 size: 13 residues. The DNA of the CDR3 is TGCAGTGCTAGATCGGGGAGGGGGAACGAGCAGTACTTC. Encoded protein: CSARSGRGNEQYF.

This clonotype was counted at least ten times. At one end the junction does not follow the germline gene, possibly because of a read error. V is TRBV28 and J is TRBJ2-3; D unresolved. Germline V gene sequence: CDR1 MDHEN, CDR2 SYDVKM. This CDR3 region has 12 residues. The CDR3, as DNA: TGTGCCAGTAACATAGGCACCGATACGCAGTATTTT. It specifies CASNIGTDTQYF.

This clonotype was seen at least ten times. The chain recombines TRBV7-7 with TRBJ2-3, with D perhaps given as TRBD1 or TRBD2 (6 bases each). Germline V lookup: CDR1 SSHAT, CDR2 FNYEAQ (reference sequence). Trimming took off 0 bases at V and 6 bases at J, with 10 bases between the two ends. The CDR3 loop spans 14 amino acids. CDR3 sequence (DNA): TGTGCCAGCAGCTTAGCGCCGGGGGCGGATACGCAGTATTTT. As protein: CASSLAPGADTQYF.

This clonotype was detected many times. The chain uses TRBV24-1 and TRBJ2-1, with D tentatively TRBD2 (6 bases). The CDR3 length is 14 residues. Germline V gene sequence: CDR1 KGHDR, CDR2 SFDVKD. V was shortened by 4 bases and J by 6 bases, with 12 bases between the two germline ends. CDR3 nucleotide sequence: TGTGCCACCAGTGAAACTAGCAGGGCCAATGAGCAGTTCTTC. This encodes CATSETSRANEQFF.

V gene TRBV11-2 combines with J gene TRBJ2-7; perhaps TRBD2 as D (5 bases). V lost 5 bases and J lost 2, with 13 bases in between. The CDR3 is 14 amino acids. CDR1 SGHAT and CDR2 FQNNGV come from the germline V gene. CDR3 in DNA: TGTGCCAGCAGCCCCAGGACTTTAGCCTACGAGCAGTACTTC. Amino acids: CASSPRTLAYEQYF.

The table lists this clonotype with a few counts. The chain links TRBV5-1 to TRBJ1-4, with a possible D match to TRBD1 (6 bases). V was cut by 6 bases and J by 2 bases, with 8 bases left in between. The CDR3 has 13 residues. Germline-derived CDR1 and CDR2 are SGHRS and YFSETQ. The CDR3 DNA reads as TGCGCCAGCAAAAGGGGGACTAATGAAAAACTGTTTTTT. Protein: CASKRGTNEKLFF. The full variable domain, its missing parts supplied by reference TRBV5-1 and TRBJ1-4, is KAGVTQTPRYLIKTRGQQVTLSCSPISGHRSVSWYQQTPGQGLQFLFEYFSETQRNKGNFPGRFSGRQFSNSRSEMNVSTLELGDSALYLCASKRGTNEKLFFGSGTQLSVL.

This clonotype was detected a few times. The chain employs TRBV7-2 and TRBJ1-1; a weak D match, TRBD1 (6 bases). Per the germline V gene, CDR1 is SGHTA and CDR2 is FQGNSA. V lost 5 bases to trimming and J lost 1 base, with 11 bases between them. The length of the CDR3 is 14 residues. The CDR3 DNA reads as TGTGCCAGCAGCAGATGGACAGCGAACACTGAAGCTTTCTTT. This translates into CASSRWTANTEAFF.